Below are 32 T cell receptor beta chains sequenced from a single sample in a study of patients and donors after allogeneic stem cell transplantation. TCRdb redid the calling of the RT-PCR reads with MiXCR, one entry per CDR3 protein. Here the sample spans 400,000 to 450,000 distinct CDR3 sequences, approximately 16% being singletons. The sequenced sample was blood, either unsorted or a sorted T cell fraction (not recorded which). All receptors derive from a human donor who was either an allogeneic HSCT recipient or a stem cell or donor lymphocyte infusion donor (not recorded which). It is not recorded whose cells these are; they may come from a transplant donor.

There are a few counts of this clonotype. V and J are TRBV5-5 and TRBJ2-3; no firm D call. The CDR3 extends over 14 amino acids. Trimming removed 2 bases from V and 6 bases from J, with 13 bases in between. The germline CDR1 and CDR2 sequences are SGHKS and YYEKEE (reference sequence). CDR3 DNA sequence: TGTGCCAGCAGCTTCTGGGGTCTGGCGGATACGCAGTATTTT. Residues: CASSFWGLADTQYF.

The chain has TRBV20-1 and TRBJ2-1; 9 bases map to TRBD2. Per the germline V gene, CDR1 is DFQATT and CDR2 is SNEGSKA (reference sequence). The J segment lost 9 bases and the V segment lost 0 bases, leaving 18 bases of the junction unmatched. The length of the CDR3 is 18 residues. CDR3 in DNA: TGCAGTGCTAGAGATCGAGGGCGTAGAAAACTAGCGGGCACTGAGCAGTTCTTC. Translating gives CSARDRGRRKLAGTEQFF.

The V and J genes are TRBV3-1 and TRBJ2-3; possibly TRBD2 for D (6 bases). The germline V gene has CDR1 LGHDT and CDR2 YNNKEL (reference sequence). V lost 4 bases to trimming and J lost 1 base, with 15 bases between them. CDR3 length equals 16 residues. CDR3 sequence reads: CASSPDASGGTDTQYF. Here the CDR3 DNA reads TGTGCCAGCAGCCCGGACGCCTCGGGGGGCACAGATACGCAGTATTTT.

This chain links TRBV30 with TRBJ1-4, with D perhaps matching TRBD1 (6 bases). Germline V gene lookup returns CDR1 GTSNPN and CDR2 SVGIG (reference sequence). The length of the CDR3 is 15 residues. Deletions cut 0 bases from V and 1 base from J, with 9 bases between. The CDR3, as DNA: TGTGCCTGGAGTGTCAGGGGTGGAACTAATGAAAAACTGTTTTTT. It translates to CAWSVRGGTNEKLFF.

The genes are TRBV12-3 or TRBV12-4 and TRBJ2-3, with 11 bases that match TRBD2. With V trimmed by 5 bases and J by 8 bases, 12 bases remained unmatched. The CDR3 spans 16 residues. The CDR3 DNA sequence: TGTGCCAGCAGTGCCCCCGGGACTAGCGGTCCGGGTACGCAGTATTTT. Protein product: CASSAPGTSGPGTQYF.

This clonotype was counted at least ten times. The V call is TRBV7-9, the J call TRBJ2-7; 9 nucleotides agree with TRBD2. CDR1 SEHNR and CDR2 FQNEAQ come from the germline V gene (reference sequence). V was clipped by 6 bases and J by 0 bases; unmatched bases: 3. The CDR3 sequence is 14 residues long. The CDR3 DNA is TGTGCCAGCAGTCCTAGCGGGATCTCCTACGAGCAGTACTTC. It specifies CASSPSGISYEQYF.

This clonotype appeared many times. CDR3 DNA sequence: TGTGCCAGCAGTGAAAGGACTAGCGGGAGGAGAGAGACCCAGTACTTC. Its protein product is CASSERTSGRRETQYF. The chain combines TRBV2 with TRBJ2-5; 14 nucleotides match TRBD2. CDR1 and CDR2 from the germline V gene are SNHLY and FYNNEI. Trimming removed 2 bases from V and 4 bases from J; junction bases left unmatched: 3. The CDR3 sequence is 16 residues long.

This clonotype has a count of ten or more. The rearrangement links TRBV12-3 or TRBV12-4 to TRBJ2-1; the D gene is possibly TRBD2 (5 bases). The V and J ends lost 6 bases and 4 bases respectively, with 16 bases between them. CDR3 length equals 15 residues. CDR3 nucleotides: TGTGCCAGCAGCCGTCTGTCGGGATTATACAATGAGCAGTTCTTC. The encoded protein is CASSRLSGLYNEQFF.

This chain links TRBV20-1 with TRBJ1-1, with 8 bases matching TRBD1. The CDR3 is made up of 13 amino acids. V gave up 2 bases and J gave up 5 bases; unmatched junction bases: 4. CDR1 and CDR2 (germline): DFQATT, SNEGSKA (reference sequence). CDR3: CSARRQGRTEAFF. The CDR3 region has the DNA TGCAGTGCTAGACGACAGGGGAGGACTGAAGCTTTCTTT.

J is TRBJ2-3 and V is TRBV7-6; 8 bases fit TRBD2. V lost 5 bases to trimming and J lost 2 bases; unmatched junction nucleotides: 15. Looked up from germline, CDR1 is SGHVS and CDR2 is FNYEAQ. The length of the CDR3 is 18 residues. The CDR3 loop is CASSAFGWREAVTDTQYF. CDR3 DNA sequence: TGTGCCAGCAGCGCCTTCGGGTGGCGGGAGGCTGTCACAGATACGCAGTATTTT.

The chain joins TRBV15 to TRBJ2-3; 10 bases fit TRBD1. J gave up 2 bases and V 1 base, and 6 bases lay outside the gene matches. This CDR3 spans 17 amino acids. Looked up from germline, CDR1 is LNHNV and CDR2 is YYDKDF (reference sequence). In DNA form, the CDR3 reads TGTGCCACCAGCAGAGGGGGACAGGGGCGTTCCACAGATACGCAGTATTTT. This encodes CATSRGGQGRSTDTQYF. Full variable domain (outside the CDR3, taken from reference TRBV15 and TRBJ2-3): DAMVIQNPRYQVTQFGKPVTLSCSQTLNHNVMYWYQQKSSQAPKLLFHYYDKDFNNEADTPDNFQSRRPNTSFCFLDIRSPGLGDTAMYLCATSRGGQGRSTDTQYFGPGTRLTVL.

This clonotype was seen a handful of times. The chain combines TRBV20-1 with TRBJ2-1; D possibly uses TRBD1 or TRBD2 (5 bases each). This CDR3 spans 13 amino acids. Per germline, CDR1 DFQATT and CDR2 SNEGSKA (reference sequence). V gave up 8 bases and J gave up 6 bases, with 17 bases separating them. DNA for the CDR3: TGCAGTACCGGGACGCCAAGATCCAATGAGCAGTTCTTC. Protein product: CSTGTPRSNEQFF.

This sequence joins TRBV5-1 and TRBJ1-1; D gene unclear. V was pared by 4 bases and J by 1 base, with 11 bases between. Germline loops: CDR1 SGHRS, CDR2 YFSETQ. CDR3 length equals 14 residues. The CDR3 DNA sequence: TGCGCCAGCAGCAAACAGACGGAGAACACTGAAGCTTTCTTT. It yields the protein CASSKQTENTEAFF.

The gene calls are TRBV7-9 and TRBJ2-2; 9 bases agree with TRBD2. Losses at the gene ends were 7 bases for V and 4 bases for J; bases not matched to a gene: 13. The CDR3 totals 17 residues. The germline V gene encodes CDR1 SEHNR and CDR2 FQNEAQ (reference sequence). In DNA, the CDR3 is TGTGCCAGCAACAAAACCCCGGGACTAGCATTCACCGGGGAGCTGTTTTTT. The encoded protein is CASNKTPGLAFTGELFF.

The chain carries TRBV5-1 and TRBJ1-4; D is perhaps TRBD1 (6 bases). CDR1 SGHRS and CDR2 YFSETQ come from the germline V gene. The CDR3 runs 13 residues. Trimming stripped 1 base from V and 7 bases from J, with 8 bases between. Here the CDR3 DNA reads TGCGCCAGCAGCTTGACGGGGGCTGAAAAACTGTTTTTT. It yields the protein CASSLTGAEKLFF. The variable domain in full, with the rest retrieved from reference TRBV5-1 and TRBJ1-4, is KAGVTQTPRYLIKTRGQQVTLSCSPISGHRSVSWYQQTPGQGLQFLFEYFSETQRNKGNFPGRFSGRQFSNSRSEMNVSTLELGDSALYLCASSLTGAEKLFFGSGTQLSVL.

This clonotype was picked up a small number of times. The genes are TRBV24-1 and TRBJ1-5; no definite D call. The CDR3 has 13 residues. V lost 3 bases and J 7 bases, leaving 9 bases between the germline ends. The germline V gene has CDR1 KGHDR and CDR2 SFDVKD. This chain's CDR3 is CATSDVGGQPQHF. Written as DNA, the CDR3 is TGTGCCACCAGTGATGTTGGCGGCCAGCCCCAGCATTTT.

The table lists this clonotype with a few counts. The chain uses TRBV7-9 and TRBJ1-1; TRBD1 might be the D (6 bases). Deletions cut 6 bases from V and 1 base from J, with 15 bases between. This CDR3 spans 15 amino acids. Germline CDR1 SEHNR, CDR2 FQNEAQ (reference sequence). The CDR3 DNA reads as TGTGCCAGCAGTTCGCCTGAGACAGGGAACACTGAAGCTTTCTTT. This codes for CASSSPETGNTEAFF.

This clonotype was seen only a few times. The chain has TRBV2 and TRBJ2-2; a weak D match, TRBD2 (5 bases). The CDR3 spans 15 residues. V lost 6 bases to trimming and J lost 4 bases, with 15 bases between them. CDR1 is SNHLY, CDR2 FYNNEI, per germline. The DNA of the CDR3 is TGTGCCAGCAGGGGGAACCACCGGGGCACCGGGGAGCTGTTTTTT. This codes for CASRGNHRGTGELFF.

The rearrangement uses TRBV5-1 and TRBJ1-1, with 7 bases matching TRBD1. Germline CDR1 reads SGHRS; CDR2 reads YFSETQ. This CDR3 is 17 amino acids long. V gave up 3 bases and J gave up 0 bases; unmatched junction bases: 11. CDR3 region: CASSSVSPGTVNTEAFF. CDR3 in DNA: TGCGCCAGCAGCTCCGTCAGCCCCGGGACAGTGAACACTGAAGCTTTCTTT.

This clonotype has only a few counts. V gene TRBV3-1 combines with J gene TRBJ2-4, with 11 nucleotides matching TRBD2. The V gene's germline CDR1 is LGHDT and CDR2 YNNKEL (reference sequence). V lost 0 bases and J lost 3; bases outside the gene matches: 7. This CDR3 contains 18 residues. The chain's CDR3 is CASSQEPLAGVGKNIQYF. The CDR3 DNA follows: TGTGCCAGCAGCCAAGAGCCACTAGCGGGGGTGGGCAAAAACATTCAGTACTTC.

This clonotype was found many times. The rearrangement links TRBV12-3 or TRBV12-4 to TRBJ1-2; D is uncertain. V lost 0 bases and J 7 bases, leaving 15 bases between the germline ends. This CDR3 has 15 amino acids. The CDR3 spells CASSLAEEGFLGYTF. DNA for the CDR3: TGTGCCAGCAGTTTAGCGGAGGAGGGTTTTCTTGGCTACACCTTC.

At least ten counts were recorded for this clonotype. The V call is TRBV10-3, the J call TRBJ2-2; possibly TRBD2 for D (6 bases). Germline CDR1 is ENHRY and CDR2 is SYGVKD. V was pared by 6 bases and J by 1 base, with 12 bases between. This CDR3 has 15 amino acids. The CDR3: CAIRVGTLNTGELFF. CDR3 in DNA: TGTGCCATCAGGGTAGGGACTCTGAACACCGGGGAGCTGTTTTTT.

This clonotype has more than one count but fewer than ten. The V call is TRBV28, the J call TRBJ2-7, with D unresolved. This CDR3 has 15 amino acids. Trimming pared 6 bases from V and 0 bases from J, leaving 15 bases between. The V gene's germline CDR1 is MDHEN and CDR2 SYDVKM. The CDR3 DNA reads TGTGCCAGCAGCCAGACACAATTTAGCTCCTACGAGCAGTACTTC. It is translated as CASSQTQFSSYEQYF.

The table lists this clonotype with a few counts. The chain employs TRBV15 and TRBJ2-7; D may be TRBD1 or TRBD2 (5 bases each). The germline V gene encodes CDR1 LNHNV and CDR2 YYDKDF (reference sequence). The CDR3 is 15 residues long. With 0 bases removed from V and 5 bases from J, the gap between germline ends came to 14 bases. The DNA of the CDR3 is TGTGCCACCAGCAGAGATCCGAGGGGTCGAGACGAGCAGTACTTC. It translates to CATSRDPRGRDEQYF.

This clonotype has more than one count but fewer than ten. This CDR3 fails to terminate in the conserved phenylalanine or tryptophan, so it likely reflects a read error. The DNA is omitted, as the CDR3 cannot be located on it reliably, and the CDR3 follows TCRdb's listing. This chain uses TRBV7-6 with TRBJ2-4; no check of the table's D call, TRBD1, against the DNA was made. Germline lookup yields CDR1 SGHVS and CDR2 FNYEAQ. Counting both end residues, the CDR3 totals 10 amino acids. CDR3 loop: CAGFRDRPTL.

This chain uses TRBV9 with TRBJ2-7; D call uncertain. The CDR3 contains 16 residues. V was shortened by 0 bases and J by 0 bases, with 13 bases between the two germline ends. In germline, CDR1 is SGDLS, CDR2 YYNGEE. The chain's CDR3 is CASSVGPVSVSYEQYF. In DNA form, the CDR3 reads TGTGCCAGCAGCGTAGGTCCAGTCTCGGTCTCCTACGAGCAGTACTTC.

The chain combines TRBV12-3 or TRBV12-4 with TRBJ1-3; D is possibly TRBD1 (6 bases). CDR3 size: 15 residues. Between the trimmed V and J ends, which lost 6 bases and 0 bases, there was a span of 12 bases. The CDR3 coding sequence is TGTGCCAGCAGACGGACAGTTGCCTCTGGAAACACCATATATTTT. Protein product: CASRRTVASGNTIYF.

The chain uses TRBV20-1 and TRBJ1-4; TRBD1 is a possible D gene (6 bases). The CDR3 extends over 15 amino acids. V lost 4 bases, J lost 8 bases, and 20 bases lay in between. From germline, CDR1 is DFQATT and CDR2 SNEGSKA (reference sequence). As DNA, the CDR3 is TGCAGTGCTATCGCGGGGGCGGACCTTGGGGAAAAACTGTTTTTT. It specifies CSAIAGADLGEKLFF.

This clonotype was seen repeatedly, ten times or more. The V call is TRBV12-3 or TRBV12-4, the J call TRBJ1-1, with D possibly TRBD1 on 6 matching bases. With 3 bases removed from V and 3 bases from J, the gap between germline ends came to 11 bases. The CDR3 has 14 residues. This CDR3 reads CASSFRAGDTEAFF. The CDR3 nucleotides read TGTGCCAGCAGTTTCAGGGCAGGGGACACTGAAGCTTTCTTT.

With respect to this clonotype: The conserved phenylalanine or tryptophan normally closing the CDR3 is absent here, so this likely arose from a read error. The V and J genes are TRBV13 and TRBJ2-3, with a weak D call TRBD1 (5 bases). Germline V gene data show CDR1 as PRHDT and CDR2 as FYEKMQ (reference sequence). Between the trimmed V and J ends, which lost 5 bases and 2 bases, there was a span of 8 bases. This CDR3 has 13 amino acids. The CDR3 protein is CASSPGITDTQYL. As DNA, the CDR3 is TGTGCCAGCAGCCCAGGGATCACAGATACGCAGTATCTT.

There are a few counts of this clonotype. The chain joins TRBV25-1 to TRBJ1-6; no firm D call. The CDR3 spans 15 residues. V was shortened by 0 bases and J by 11 bases, with 14 bases between the two germline ends. CDR1 and CDR2 (germline): MGHDK, SYGVNS. The CDR3 nucleotides read TGTGCCAGCAGTGAATATCAGTTGGGTTTGCCACCCCTCCACTTT. It translates to CASSEYQLGLPPLHF.

This clonotype was recorded a few times. The J gene is TRBJ2-1, the V gene TRBV20-1; D may be TRBD1 or TRBD2 (5 bases each). The V gene's germline CDR1 is DFQATT and CDR2 SNEGSKA (reference sequence). This CDR3 comprises 12 residues. Trimming stripped 0 bases from V and 6 bases from J, with 6 bases between. CDR3 nucleotides: TGCAGTGCTAGAGATGGGGGCAATGAGCAGTTCTTC. It encodes CSARDGGNEQFF.